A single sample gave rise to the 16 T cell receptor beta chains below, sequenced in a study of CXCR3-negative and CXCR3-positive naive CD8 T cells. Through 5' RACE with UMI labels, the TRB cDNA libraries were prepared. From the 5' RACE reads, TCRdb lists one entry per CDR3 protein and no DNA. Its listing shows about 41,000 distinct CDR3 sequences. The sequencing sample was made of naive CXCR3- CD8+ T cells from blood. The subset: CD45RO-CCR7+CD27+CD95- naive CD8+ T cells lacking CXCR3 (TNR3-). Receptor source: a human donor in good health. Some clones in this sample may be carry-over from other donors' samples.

The CDR3 is CASSEFRLGQGLAGELFF. This sequence joins TRBV10-1 and TRBJ2-2; the TCRdb call, TRBD1, lacks DNA for checking. The CDR3 consists of 18 residues. Per the germline V gene, CDR1 is WNHNN and CDR2 is SYGVQD (reference sequence).

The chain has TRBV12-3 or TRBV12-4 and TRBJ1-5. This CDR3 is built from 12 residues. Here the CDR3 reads CASSSFNQPQHF.

This CDR3 is CASSVAHARANVLTF. The chain couples TRBV9 to TRBJ2-6. Germline CDR1 and CDR2: SGDLS and YYNGEE. The CDR3 sequence is 15 residues long. The full variable domain, its missing parts supplied by reference TRBV9 and TRBJ2-6, is DSGVTQTPKHLITATGQRVTLRCSPRSGDLSVYWYQQSLDQGLQFLIQYYNGEERAKGNILERFSAQQFPDLHSELNLSSLELGDSALYFCASSVAHARANVLTFGAGSRLTVL.

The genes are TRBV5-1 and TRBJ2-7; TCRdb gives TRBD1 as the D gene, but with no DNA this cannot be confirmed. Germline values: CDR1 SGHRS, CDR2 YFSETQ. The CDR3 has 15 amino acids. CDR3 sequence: CASSSVGTGSYEQYF.

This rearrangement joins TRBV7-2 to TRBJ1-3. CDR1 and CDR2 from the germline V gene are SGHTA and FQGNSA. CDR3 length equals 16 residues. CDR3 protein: CASSFTVRTSGNTIYF.

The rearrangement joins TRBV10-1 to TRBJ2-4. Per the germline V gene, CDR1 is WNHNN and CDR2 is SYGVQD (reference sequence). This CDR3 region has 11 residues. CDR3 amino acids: CATEGNGIQYF.

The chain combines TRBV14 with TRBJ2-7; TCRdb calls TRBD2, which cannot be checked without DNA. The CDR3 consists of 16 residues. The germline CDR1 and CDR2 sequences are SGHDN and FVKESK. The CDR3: CASSQDPLAGPYEQYF.

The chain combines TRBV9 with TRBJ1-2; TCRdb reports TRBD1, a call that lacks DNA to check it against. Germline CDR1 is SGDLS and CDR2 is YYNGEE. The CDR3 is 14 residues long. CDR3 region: CASSGGRVGYGYTF.

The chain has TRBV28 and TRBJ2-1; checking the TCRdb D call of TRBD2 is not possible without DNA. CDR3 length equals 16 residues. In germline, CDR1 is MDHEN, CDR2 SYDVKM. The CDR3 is CASSLPSGAGYNEQFF.

Here the CDR3 reads CASIMGGAYNEQFF. The chain is built from TRBV28 and TRBJ2-1; TCRdb proposes TRBD1, but this gene call is untestable without DNA. The V gene's germline CDR1 is MDHEN and CDR2 SYDVKM. The length of the CDR3 is 14 residues.

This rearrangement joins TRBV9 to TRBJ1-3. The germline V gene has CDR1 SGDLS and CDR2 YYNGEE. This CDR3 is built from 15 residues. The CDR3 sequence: CASSSRAGSRNTIYF.

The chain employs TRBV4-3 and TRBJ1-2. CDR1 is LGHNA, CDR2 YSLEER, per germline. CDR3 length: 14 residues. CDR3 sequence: CASSQDGGSYGYTF.

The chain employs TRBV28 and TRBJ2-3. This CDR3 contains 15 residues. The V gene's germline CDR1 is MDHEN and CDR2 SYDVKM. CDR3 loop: CASSPNLAVRDTQYF. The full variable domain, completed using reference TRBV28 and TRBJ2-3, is DVKVTQSSRYLVKRTGEKVFLECVQDMDHENMFWYRQDPGLGLRLIYFSYDVKMKEKGDIPEGYSVSREKKERFSLILESASTNQTSMYLCASSPNLAVRDTQYFGPGTRLTVL.

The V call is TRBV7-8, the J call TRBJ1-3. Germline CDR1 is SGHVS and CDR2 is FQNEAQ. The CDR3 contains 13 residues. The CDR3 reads CASNPGSGNTIYF.

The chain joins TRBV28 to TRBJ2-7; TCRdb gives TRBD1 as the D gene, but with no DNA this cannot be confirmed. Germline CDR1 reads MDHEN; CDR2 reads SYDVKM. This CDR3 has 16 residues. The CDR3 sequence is CASRPTAQGAGGEQYF.

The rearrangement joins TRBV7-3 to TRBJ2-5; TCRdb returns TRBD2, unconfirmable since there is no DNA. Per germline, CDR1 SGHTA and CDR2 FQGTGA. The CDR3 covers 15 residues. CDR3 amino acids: CASSLSAGPRETQYF.